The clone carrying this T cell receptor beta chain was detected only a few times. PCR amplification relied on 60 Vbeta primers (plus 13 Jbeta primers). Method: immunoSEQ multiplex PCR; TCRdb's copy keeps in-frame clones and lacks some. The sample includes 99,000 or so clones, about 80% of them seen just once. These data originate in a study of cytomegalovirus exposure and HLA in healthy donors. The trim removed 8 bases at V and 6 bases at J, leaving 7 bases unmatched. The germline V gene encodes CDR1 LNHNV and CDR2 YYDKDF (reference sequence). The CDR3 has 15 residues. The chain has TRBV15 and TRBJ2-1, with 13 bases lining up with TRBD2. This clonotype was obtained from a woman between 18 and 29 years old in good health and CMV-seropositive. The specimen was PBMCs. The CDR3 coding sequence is TGTGCCACCCGGGCCGGGACTAGCGGGACCAATGAGCAGTTCTTC. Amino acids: CATRAGTSGTNEQFF.